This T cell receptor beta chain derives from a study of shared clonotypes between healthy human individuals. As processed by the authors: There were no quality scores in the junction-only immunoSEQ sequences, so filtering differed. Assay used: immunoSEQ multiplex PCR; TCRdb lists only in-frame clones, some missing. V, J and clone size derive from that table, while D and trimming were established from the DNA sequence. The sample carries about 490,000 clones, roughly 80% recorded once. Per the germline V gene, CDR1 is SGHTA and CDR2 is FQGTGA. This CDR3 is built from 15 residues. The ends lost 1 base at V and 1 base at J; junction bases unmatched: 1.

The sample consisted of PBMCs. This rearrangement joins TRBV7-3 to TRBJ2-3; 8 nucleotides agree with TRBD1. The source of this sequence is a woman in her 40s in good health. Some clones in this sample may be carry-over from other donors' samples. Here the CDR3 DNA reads TGTGCCAGCAGCTTAATGGGACAGGGCACAGATACGCAGTATTTT. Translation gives CASSLMGQGTDTQYF. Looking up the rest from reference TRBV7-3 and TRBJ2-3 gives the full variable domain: GAGVSQTPSNKVTEKGKYVELRCDPISGHTALYWYRQSLGQGPEFLIYFQGTGAADDSGLPNDRFFAVRPEGSVSTLKIQRTERGDSAVYLCASSLMGQGTDTQYFGPGTRLTVL.